This TCR beta chain was recovered during a study of regulatory T cells in long-lasting Graves disease. Study results and limitations: The work looked only at peripheral blood and did not look at thyroid tissue.

Time point described: persistent/refractory GD, antithyroid drugs over 5 years with positive TRAb. The TCR library was made from RNA that had been extracted from PBMCs in TRIzol. CDR1 and CDR2 from the germline V gene are SNHLY and FYNNEI. CDR3 length: 15 residues. J gave up 7 bases and V 6 bases, and 8 bases lay outside the gene matches. Arm-PCR of CDR3 regions with iRepertoire HTBI primers generated TCR beta libraries. Via MiXCR, TCRdb re-called the multiplex PCR reads, giving one row per CDR3 protein. This table has about 290,000 distinct CDR3 sequences, roughly 21% appearing once. Notes on this clonotype: Its antigen is as yet unknown.

The chain is built from TRBV2 and TRBJ2-2, with 10 positions matching TRBD2. The sample was peripheral blood mononuclear cells (PBMCs), taken when the disease was refractory, from a patient treated with antithyroid drugs. The receptor comes from a female donor with Graves disease. The CDR3 spells CASSRLAGDIGELFF. CDR3 in DNA: TGTGCCAGCAGCCGACTAGCGGGCGATATCGGGGAGCTGTTTTTT.